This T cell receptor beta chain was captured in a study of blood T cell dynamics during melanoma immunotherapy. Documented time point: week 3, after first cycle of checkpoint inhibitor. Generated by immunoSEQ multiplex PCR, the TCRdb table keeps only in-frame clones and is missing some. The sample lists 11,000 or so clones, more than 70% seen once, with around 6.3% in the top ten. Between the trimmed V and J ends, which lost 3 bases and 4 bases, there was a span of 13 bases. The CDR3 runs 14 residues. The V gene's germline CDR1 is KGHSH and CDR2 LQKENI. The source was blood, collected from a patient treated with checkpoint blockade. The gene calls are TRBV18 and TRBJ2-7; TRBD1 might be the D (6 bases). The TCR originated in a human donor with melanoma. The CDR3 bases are TGTGCCAGCTCACCTACTACAGGGTTGTACGAGCAGTACTTC. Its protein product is CASSPTTGLYEQYF. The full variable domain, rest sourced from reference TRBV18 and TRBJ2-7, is NAGVMQNPRHLVRRRGQEARLRCSPMKGHSHVYWYRQLPEEGLKFMVYLQKENIIDESGMPKERFSAEFPKEGPSILRIQQVVRGDSAAYFCASSPTTGLYEQYFGPGTRLTVT.